This T cell receptor (beta chain) derives from a study of long-term antiretroviral therapy in people with HIV. Findings and limits, study-wide: Controls showed broader CDR3 length ranges than did the HIV repertoires. Repertoire composition at all time points was dominated by clones that had expanded before ART.

They ran version v3.0 of the immunoSEQ assay at survey level. Measured with immunoSEQ multiplex PCR; TCRdb has only the in-frame clones, and not every one. The data show 30,000 to 50,000 clones, with around nine tenths seen just once and about 4% held by the top ten. With respect to this clone: No antigen is known for it.

Trimming took off 0 bases at V and 7 bases at J, with 13 bases between the two ends. CDR1 is SGHAT and CDR2 is FQNNGV in the germline V gene. The CDR3 sequence is 15 residues long. The TCR was taken from a woman younger than 30 with HIV. The material sequenced was unsorted PBMCs, taken just before starting antiretroviral therapy. The chain links TRBV11-2 to TRBJ2-1; tentative D call: TRBD2 (6 bases). CDR3 bases: TGTGCCAGCAGCTTAGATCCCAGCGGGTGGAATGAGCAGTTCTTC. Its translation is CASSLDPSGWNEQFF.